Each of the 16 T cell receptor beta chains below was sequenced from the same sample in a study of cytomegalovirus exposure and HLA in healthy donors. 13 Jbeta primers and 60 Vbeta primers were used for the PCR. Only in-frame clones appear in the TCRdb table, and some are missing; sequencing was by immunoSEQ multiplex PCR. Of about 73,000 clones detected, 65% to 80% appear once; the ten largest clones hold roughly 12%. The material sequenced was PBMCs. These receptor sequences come from a man aged 65 to 79 in good health and CMV-seronegative.

J is TRBJ2-7 and V is TRBV5-1; 8 bases are shared with TRBD1. CDR1 is SGHRS, CDR2 YFSETQ, per germline. V shed 0 bases and J 2 bases; nucleotides not matched to a gene: 10. This CDR3 is 17 amino acids long. The CDR3 nucleotides read TGCGCCAGCAGCTTGGACCCACAGGGGGGTCCAACCTACGAGCAGTACTTC. It encodes CASSLDPQGGPTYEQYF.

V gene TRBV6-1 combines with J gene TRBJ2-6; tentative D call: TRBD2 (6 bases). Germline CDR1 is MNHNS and CDR2 is SASEGT. V was shortened by 5 bases and J by 1 base, with 9 bases between the two germline ends. The length of the CDR3 is 15 residues. CDR3 DNA: TGTGCCAGCAGTACCGGGAGATCTGGGGCCAACGTCCTGACTTTC. It specifies CASSTGRSGANVLTF.

The rearrangement uses TRBV23-1 and TRBJ2-7; 10 nucleotides agree with TRBD1. TRBV23-1 is marked as an open reading frame, function uncertain. With V trimmed by 3 bases and J by 7 bases, 12 bases remained unmatched. CDR3 length: 16 amino acids. The CDR3 DNA reads as TGCGCCAGCAGTCAGTTCCTCGGGACAGGGGTGAGGGAGCAGTACTTC. Translated, it gives CASSQFLGTGVREQYF.

The chain uses TRBV18 and TRBJ1-1; TRBD1 might be the D (5 bases). Germline-derived CDR1 and CDR2 are KGHSH and LQKENI. Trimming took 3 bases from V and 2 from J, leaving 10 bases between them. The CDR3 covers 14 residues. CDR3: CASSPETGNTEAFF. The CDR3 DNA follows: TGTGCCAGCTCACCGGAAACAGGCAACACTGAAGCTTTCTTT.

This clone was seen more than once but under ten times. The chain is built from TRBV6-1 and TRBJ1-6; no clear D. The length of the CDR3 is 13 residues. The germline V and J ends were trimmed by 7 bases and 4 bases, with 8 bases remaining between them. Germline CDR1 and CDR2: MNHNS and SASEGT. This CDR3 reads CASTQDYNSPLHF. CDR3 nucleotides: TGTGCCAGCACCCAGGATTATAATTCACCCCTCCACTTT.

The V gene is TRBV7-2, the J gene TRBJ1-3; D is perhaps TRBD1 (5 bases). The CDR3 is made up of 14 amino acids. Germline CDR1 and CDR2: SGHTA and FQGNSA. V was cut by 3 bases and J by 1 base, with 7 bases left in between. The CDR3 DNA follows: TGTGCCAGCAGCTTCAGGGTGTCTGGAAACACCATATATTTT. This gives the protein CASSFRVSGNTIYF.

V gene TRBV30 combines with J gene TRBJ1-2; D may be TRBD1 (6 bases). The V and J ends lost 4 bases and 6 bases respectively, with 12 bases between them. Germline-derived CDR1 and CDR2 are GTSNPN and SVGIG (reference sequence). The CDR3 totals 12 residues. The CDR3 nucleotides are TGTGCCTGGAATTTAGCAGGGGATGGCTACACCTTC. It yields the protein CAWNLAGDGYTF.

The gene calls are TRBV19 and TRBJ1-5; 10 nucleotides line up with TRBD1. After removal of 3 bases from V and 5 bases from J, the junction contained 4 bases not matched to a gene. CDR3 length: 15 amino acids. Germline CDR1 reads LNHDA; CDR2 reads SQIVND (reference sequence). Here the CDR3 reads CASSIRTGGDQPQHF. The CDR3, as DNA: TGTGCCAGTAGTATCAGGACAGGGGGAGATCAGCCCCAGCATTTT.

V and J are TRBV18 and TRBJ1-1; D remains unclear. The CDR3 is 14 amino acids. Germline assignment: CDR1 KGHSH and CDR2 LQKENI. The V gene lost 0 bases and the J gene lost 8 bases, with 13 bases spanning the gap. CDR3 DNA: TGTGCCAGCTCACCACCGGGCTCTAGCGCCGAAGCTTTCTTT. It translates to CASSPPGSSAEAFF.

This clone was seen more than once but under ten times. This chain connects TRBV7-9 to TRBJ1-5; 9 bases map to TRBD1. Looked up from germline, CDR1 is SEHNR and CDR2 is FQNEAQ (reference sequence). Trimming at V came to 2 bases and at J to 5 bases, leaving 4 bases not matched to a gene. The CDR3 runs 15 residues. In DNA form, the CDR3 reads TGTGCCAGCAGCTTAAAGGGGACAGGGCATCAGCCCCAGCATTTT. Translation gives CASSLKGTGHQPQHF.

The chain employs TRBV6-5 and TRBJ1-4; no reliable D call. There are 16 residues in the CDR3. From germline, CDR1 is MNHEY and CDR2 SVGAGI. Trimming shortened V by 0 bases and J by 3 bases, and 11 bases separated the two germline ends. CDR3 region: CASSYSPGGANEKLFF. CDR3 nucleotide sequence: TGTGCCAGCAGTTACTCCCCGGGCGGGGCTAATGAAAAACTGTTTTTT.

The genes are TRBV30 and TRBJ2-7, with 14 bases matching TRBD2. J gave up 7 bases and V 5 bases, and 4 bases lay outside the gene matches. The germline CDR1 and CDR2 sequences are GTSNPN and SVGIG (reference sequence). This CDR3 has 13 amino acids. The CDR3 DNA reads TGTGCCTGGGGGACTAGCGGGGGATATGAGCAGTACTTC. Its protein is CAWGTSGGYEQYF.

V is TRBV7-2 and J is TRBJ1-1, with 7 nucleotides matching TRBD1. The J segment lost 2 bases and the V segment lost 5 bases, leaving 8 bases of the junction unmatched. CDR1 and CDR2 (germline): SGHTA, FQGNSA. CDR3 size: 15 residues. As DNA, the CDR3 is TGTGCCAGCAGCCGCCAGGGGGGTATAAACACTGAAGCTTTCTTT. The encoded protein is CASSRQGGINTEAFF.

This clone has just one count. No conserved phenylalanine or tryptophan ends this CDR3, so it is likely a read error. The DNA is omitted, as the CDR3 cannot be located on it reliably, and the CDR3 follows TCRdb's listing. The chain recombines TRBV14 with TRBJ1-2; the table's D call, TRBD1, has no DNA check behind it. The CDR3 is 13 residues long, ends included. Germline lookup yields CDR1 SGHDN and CDR2 FVKESK. The CDR3 sequence: CASSQLPTGDVDV.

J is TRBJ2-2 and V is TRBV6-5, with D perhaps matching TRBD1 (5 bases). CDR1 is MNHEY and CDR2 is SVGAGI in the germline V gene. Trimming removed 2 bases at V and 2 bases at J, with 9 bases between. The CDR3 is 15 residues long. CDR3 bases: TGTGCCAGCAGTTACGGGCGGACAAACACCGGGGAGCTGTTTTTT. It is translated as CASSYGRTNTGELFF.

The chain has TRBV10-3 and TRBJ2-3, with a tentative D call TRBD2 (6 bases). The CDR3 length is 14 residues. Trimming cost V 4 bases and J 2 bases, with 10 bases left between them. Germline V gene lookup returns CDR1 ENHRY and CDR2 SYGVKD. CDR3 coding DNA: TGTGCCATCAGTGGGGGACTGGCCACAGATACGCAGTATTTT. Translated, it gives CAISGGLATDTQYF.